The source of this TCR beta chain is a study of shared clonotypes between healthy human individuals (dated by TCRdb to between 2020 and 2021). About the full investigation: A few men and a couple of women, aged 18 to 49 years, made up the cohort. For each donor, three plates each were used for CD4 naive and CD4 memory, two plates were used for CD8 naive, and one plate was used for CD8 memory. The study deeply sequenced blood TCR repertoires of about 5 healthy adults to estimate repertoire size and the extent of clonotype sharing between individuals. Leukapheresis yielded between about 0.85 and 9 billion PBMCs per donor. Different laboratories and diverse techniques were used to prepare libraries and sequence TCR repertoires, to increase sequencing depth and limit assay-specific biases. Study-wide conclusions, independent of this receptor: Pairwise subsampling led to the expectation that sequencing depth would affect the degree of clonotype sharing among donors. Clonotypes shared by all four sorted-subset donors showed higher generation probabilities than non-shared clonotypes. Rarefaction of sorted-subset datasets indicated incomplete sequencing despite the large sequencing depth. Sampling was restricted to blood, and TCR repertoires in tissues likely differ from the TCR repertoires found in blood. Sharing across a few donors was observed for approximately 5% of naive CD4, less than 4% of naive CD8, roughly 2.4% of memory CD4, and around 0.4% of memory CD8 clonotypes. The small number of donors limited the genetic and exposure-history diversity represented. Larger estimated clonotype richness was generally found for naive subsets than for memory subsets.

Using the deep immunoSEQ assay, multiplex PCR amplified TCR CDR3 regions from genomic DNA. Extracted genomic DNA from each cell subset was spread evenly across all wells of several immunoSEQ 96-well plates, with each plate serving as a replicate. For sorted subsets, about 200 ng genomic DNA, equal to approximately 30,000 T cell genomes, was loaded into each replicate PCR. Purified libraries were measured with a Qubit 3.0 fluorometer, size-checked on a Bioanalyzer 2100, and measured again with the KAPA Library Quantification kit. Every immunoSEQ 96-well plate was sequenced on a separate single-read 150-cycle Illumina NextSeq 550 flow cell. The study's own analysis went as follows. Because the immunoSEQ output included only junctional sequences and no quality scores, the filtering could not be the same as the filtering used for full-length reads. To assign V/J genes and CDR3, sequences were annotated against IMGT germline references using PyIR, a Python wrapper for IgBLAST v1.9. Reads were removed for weak V/J assignments (E-value above 1e-6), missing CDR3, stop codons, out-of-frame junctions, or ambiguous translated residues. V3J clonotypes were defined by identical inferred V gene, J gene, and CDR3 amino acid sequence. To compute the percentage overlap between repertoires, the number of shared unique clonotypes was divided by the size of the smaller repertoire. Richness of each repertoire was evaluated using RTK rarefaction, the Chao1 estimator, and Recon v2.1 estimates of unobserved clonotypes. For all TCRbeta clonotypes obtained by the gDNA method from a few donors, generation probabilities were computed with OLGA. In its TCRdb copy, this immuneACCESS table keeps in-frame sequences only and misses some clones. Where compared with another copy, unresolved V genes explain less than half of these, and the others have no known cause. For V, J and clone size, that table is used; D and trimming come from the DNA. The sample profile shows over a million clones; around 82% of them were found once. The leading ten clones occupy 0.6% to 0.7% of the sample.

Regarding this clone: Its antigen specificity is not known. Per-base qualities were not stored, and no clone one base away is much larger.

V is shortened by 2 bases, J by 0 bases, and the region joining them spans 8 bases. CDR1 and CDR2, per the germline V gene, are MGHRA and YSYEKL. Including the terminal cysteine and phenylalanine, the CDR3 comprises 14 residues. The CDR3 DNA has 42 bases and is translated from base 1. The donors were healthy, HIV-negative adults with no recently reported acute infections or vaccinations. Every donor was a Caucasian adult living in Nashville, Tennessee, USA. Magnetic negative selection was used to enrich CD4+ T cells, after which naive cells were positively selected on CD45RA and the negative fraction became the memory subset. Blood was collected by leukapheresis, and PBMCs were isolated by Ficoll-Histopaque density gradient centrifugation and then cryopreserved in liquid nitrogen vapor phase. Purity and quantity of every magnetically sorted T cell population were checked by analytical flow cytometry. Genomic DNA was isolated from every sorted fraction and measured by UV absorbance on a Nanodrop 2000c.

The chain couples TRBV4-1 to TRBJ2-7, with the D gene not clear enough to name. The source of this sequence is a man younger than 35 in good health. Some clones in this sample may be carry-over from other donors' samples. Sequencing was carried out using memory CD4+ T cells from PBMCs. What the cell subset or site label conveys for this sample: CD45RA-negative fraction. At the DNA level, the sequence is TGCGCCAGCAGCCAAAGGGCCCCCTCCTACGAGCAGTACTTC. Its protein is CASSQRAPSYEQYF.